This T cell receptor (beta chain) was retrieved from a study of post-analysis software for immune sequencing data. As for the study in general: The patients showed relapsing-remitting, secondary progressive and progressive-relapsing multiple sclerosis courses.

V was shortened by 7 bases and J by 4 bases, with 16 bases between the two germline ends. In germline, CDR1 is SNHLY, CDR2 FYNNEI. CDR3 length equals 14 residues. This clonotype has only a few counts. Its specificity is not known. Unique molecular identifiers were carried by the TCR beta cDNA libraries. The T cell input of roughly 0.9 to 11 million gave around 450,000 cDNA molecules. Each CDR3 protein is one row after TCRdb ran MiXCR on the PCR reads. The sample includes approximately 360,000 distinct CDR3 sequences, around a third of them seen just once. Study observations and caveats: Relative to controls, patients had about 5 TRBV segments at higher frequency, with TRBV5-6, TRBV5-1 and TRBV20-1 among these. Compared against controls, patients with multiple sclerosis displayed significantly lower normalized Chao1 diversity.

Input material: blood. The chain has TRBV2 and TRBJ1-1; D perhaps matches TRBD1 (5 bases). The sequence came from a girl aged 5-17 years with multiple sclerosis. The CDR3 here is CASTLRAGGTEAFF. The CDR3, as DNA: TGTGCCAGCACCCTTCGGGCGGGGGGCACTGAAGCTTTCTTT.